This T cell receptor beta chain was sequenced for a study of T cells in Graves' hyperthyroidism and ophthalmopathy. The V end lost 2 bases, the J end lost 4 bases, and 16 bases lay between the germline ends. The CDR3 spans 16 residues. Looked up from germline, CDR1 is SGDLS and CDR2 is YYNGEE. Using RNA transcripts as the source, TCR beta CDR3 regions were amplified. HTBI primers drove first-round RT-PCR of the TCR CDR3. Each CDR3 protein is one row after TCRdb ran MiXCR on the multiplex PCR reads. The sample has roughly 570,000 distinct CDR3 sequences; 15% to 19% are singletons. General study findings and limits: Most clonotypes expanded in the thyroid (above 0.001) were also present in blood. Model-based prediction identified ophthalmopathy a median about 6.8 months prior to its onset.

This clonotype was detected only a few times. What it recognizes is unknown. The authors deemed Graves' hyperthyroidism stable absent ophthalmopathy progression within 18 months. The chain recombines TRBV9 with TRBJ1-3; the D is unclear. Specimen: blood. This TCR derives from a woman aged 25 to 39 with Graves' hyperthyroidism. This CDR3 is CASSVPPGAGGNTIYF. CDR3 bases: TGTGCCAGCAGCGTCCCACCAGGTGCGGGAGGAAACACCATATATTTT.